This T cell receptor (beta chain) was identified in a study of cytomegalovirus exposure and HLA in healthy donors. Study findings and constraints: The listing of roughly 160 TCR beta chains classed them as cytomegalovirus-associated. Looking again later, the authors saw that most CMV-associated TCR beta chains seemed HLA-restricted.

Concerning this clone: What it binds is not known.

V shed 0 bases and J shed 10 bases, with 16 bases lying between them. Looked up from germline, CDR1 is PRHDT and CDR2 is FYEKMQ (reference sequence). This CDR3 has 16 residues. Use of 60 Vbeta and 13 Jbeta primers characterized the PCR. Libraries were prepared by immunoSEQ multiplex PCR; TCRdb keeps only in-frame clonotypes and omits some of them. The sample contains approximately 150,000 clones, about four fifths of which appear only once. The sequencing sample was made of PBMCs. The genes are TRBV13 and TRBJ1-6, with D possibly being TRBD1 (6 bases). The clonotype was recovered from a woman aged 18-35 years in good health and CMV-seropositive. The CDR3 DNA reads TGTGCCAGCAGCTTAGGCACGGGGACATTGAAGTCACCCCTCCACTTT. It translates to CASSLGTGTLKSPLHF.